The clone carrying this T cell receptor (beta chain) was recorded only once. Its antigen remains unknown. Healthy donors had no documented immune events, such as infections, while sampled. The data stem from a study of identifying expanded T cells in peripheral blood. The CDR3 runs to 13 residues. The V gene's germline CDR1 is SQVTM and CDR2 ANQGSEA. The V and J ends lost 4 bases and 6 bases respectively, with 10 bases between them. Study findings and constraints: Technical replicates showed around 1.1 changed clones; two weeks approximately 16; four weeks 19. Across healthy donors, higher total template counts meant significantly greater roughly two-week count variance.

The method was immunoSEQ multiplex PCR; TCRdb's version includes in-frame clones alone and lacks a portion of them. The sample contains 75,000 to 90,000 clones, roughly 90% of which appear only once. V and J are TRBV29-1 and TRBJ1-6; D may be TRBD1 (6 bases). The sequencing sample was made of blood. The receptor comes from a person between 18 and 69 years old in good health. This chain's CDR3 is CSVGQGRNSPLHF. The CDR3 DNA reads TGCAGCGTTGGGCAGGGGCGTAATTCACCCCTCCACTTT.